Listed below are T cell receptor beta chains from one sample, sequenced in a study of OX40 agonist ivuxolimab in advanced cancers. The method was immunoSEQ multiplex PCR; TCRdb's version includes in-frame clones alone and lacks a portion of them. Of tens of thousands of clones in the sample, around 87% were seen once. The specimen was CD4+ or CD8+ T cells sorted from blood, collected in a trial of the OX40 agonist ivuxolimab. These receptors came from an adult with an advanced solid tumor such as melanoma, head and neck, liver or kidney cancer. CDR3s include the opening cysteine and the closing phenylalanine or tryptophan. The D gene is left open where the match is weak. Size values are once, few and many counts, or a class for expanded clones, and some rows have none.

NA,TRBV4-1,NA,TRBJ2-2,CASSQRAAEATGELFF,TGCGCCAGCAGCCAAAGGGCAGCCGAGGCCACCGGGGAGCTGTTTTTT
TRBD1,TRBV11-2,NA,TRBJ1-1,CASSLATGQTNTEAFF,TGTGCCAGCAGCTTAGCCACGGGACAGACGAACACTGAAGCTTTCTTT
NA,TRBV5-4,NA,TRBJ2-7,CASSLTGEQYF,TGTGCCAGCAGCCTGACGGGCGAGCAGTACTTC
NA,TRBV6-6,NA,TRBJ1-1,CASSYPDRNTEAFF,TGTGCCAGCAGTTACCCGGACAGGAACACTGAAGCTTTCTTT
TRBD1,TRBV19,NA,TRBJ2-1,CASREGQGSSYNEQFF,TGTGCCAGCCGGGAGGGACAGGGGAGCTCCTACAATGAGCAGTTCTTC
NA,TRBV5-1,NA,TRBJ2-1,CASSLAGHANNEQFF,TGCGCCAGCAGCCTGGCGGGACACGCTAACAATGAGCAGTTCTTC
NA,TRBV1,NA,TRBJ2-7,CTSSQDPQGVSYEQYF,TGCACCAGCAGCCAAGATCCCCAGGGGGTATCCTACGAGCAGTACTTC
TRBD1,TRBV10-1,NA,TRBJ2-3,CASSEEVYGTGISTDTQYF,TGCGCCAGCAGTGAGGAGGTCTATGGGACAGGTATTAGCACAGATACGCAGTATTTT
TRBD2,TRBV5-1,NA,TRBJ2-1,CASSLAGDSGSKVPFF,TGCGCCAGCAGCTTGGCCGGTGATAGCGGGTCAAAAGTGCCGTTCTTC
NA,TRBV29-1,NA,TRBJ2-3,CSVEQDRDTQYF,TGCAGCGTTGAACAGGACCGAGATACGCAGTATTTT
TRBD1,TRBV2,NA,TRBJ1-5,CASSGGTGSNQPQHF,TGTGCCAGCAGTGGGGGGACAGGAAGCAATCAGCCCCAGCATTTT
NA,TRBV11-2,medium-sized,TRBJ1-3,CASSYLSGNTIYF,TGTGCCAGCAGCTACCTGTCGGGAAACACCATATATTTT
NA,TRBV19,NA,TRBJ1-1,CASSFPGHRYTEAFF,TGTGCCAGTAGCTTCCCGGGACACCGATACACTGAAGCTTTCTTT
NA,TRBV5-5,NA,TRBJ2-1,CASSLGGSSYNEQFF,TGTGCCAGCAGCTTAGGGGGATCGTCCTACAATGAGCAGTTCTTC
NA,TRBV7-3,NA,TRBJ1-1,CASSSAGGRGAEAFF,TGTGCCAGCAGCTCGGCGGGCGGGAGGGGAGCTGAAGCTTTCTTT
NA,TRBV7-3,once,TRBJ2-1,CASSLGINNEQFF,TGTGCCAGCAGCTTAGGGATTAACAATGAGCAGTTCTTC
NA,TRBV2,NA,TRBJ2-3,CASQKGFTDTQYF,TGTGCCAGCCAAAAGGGCTTCACAGATACGCAGTATTTT